This entry concerns a single T cell receptor (beta chain). Antigen unknown. Repertoires were generated with immunoSEQ multiplex PCR, while TCRdb's copy carries only in-frame clones and drops some. The sample yields roughly 58,000 clones, roughly 93% seen once. These data are taken from a study of OX40 agonist ivuxolimab in advanced cancers. CDR1 and CDR2 from the germline V gene are SGHAT and FQNNGV. The CDR3 sequence is 14 residues long. V was pared by 1 base and J by 3 bases, with 0 bases of the junction left unmatched. Findings and limits, study-wide: Compared with CD4+, CD8+ T cells on average had more expanded clones.

The specimen comprised CD4+ or CD8+ T cells sorted from blood, sampled in a trial of the OX40 agonist ivuxolimab. This TCR came from an adult with an advanced solid tumor such as melanoma, head and neck, liver or kidney cancer. This chain links TRBV11-2 with TRBJ2-7; 10 bases are shared with TRBD2. The CDR3 region is CASSLGLAGYEQYF. The CDR3 DNA reads as TGTGCCAGCAGCTTAGGACTAGCGGGCTACGAGCAGTACTTC.